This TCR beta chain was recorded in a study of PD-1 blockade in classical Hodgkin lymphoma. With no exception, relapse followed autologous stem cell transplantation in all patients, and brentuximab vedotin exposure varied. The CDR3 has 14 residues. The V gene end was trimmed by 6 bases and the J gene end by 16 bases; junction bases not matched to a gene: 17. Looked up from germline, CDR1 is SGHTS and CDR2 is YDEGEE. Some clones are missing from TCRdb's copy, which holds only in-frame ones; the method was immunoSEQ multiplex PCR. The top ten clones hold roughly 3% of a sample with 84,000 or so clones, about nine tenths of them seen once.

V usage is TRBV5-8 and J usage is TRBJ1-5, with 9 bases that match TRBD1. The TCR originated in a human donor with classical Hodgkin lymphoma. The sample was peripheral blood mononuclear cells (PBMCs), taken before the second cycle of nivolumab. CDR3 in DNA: TGTGCCAGCACGCGAATGTACAGGGGGCGCGGGGTCCATTTT. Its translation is CASTRMYRGRGVHF.